This is a list of T cell receptor beta chains from one sample in a study of tumor-infiltrating lymphocytes in glioblastoma multiforme. TCRdb processed the multiplex PCR reads anew with MiXCR; each CDR3 protein has one entry. The table lists about 13,000 distinct CDR3 sequences, approximately 70% of them singletons. Sequenced: brain tumor tissue. The receptors come from a male donor with glioblastoma. The CDR3 runs from the conserved cysteine through the conserved F or W. A D gene is named only where the DNA matches it firmly. Clone sizes are given selectively: once, few, many, or a class where the clone is expanded.

-,TRBV3-1,TRBJ2-6,-,CASNDQRPSRADVLTF,TGTGCCAGCAACGACCAAAGGCCCTCTAGGGCCGACGTCCTGACTTTC
-,TRBV29-1,TRBJ2-1,few,CSVDRGANEQFF,TGCAGCGTTGACAGGGGCGCAAATGAGCAGTTCTTC
TRBD2,TRBV11-2,TRBJ2-2,-,CASSHGLDSGELFF,TGTGCCAGCAGCCATGGACTAGACTCCGGGGAACTGTTTTTT
TRBD2,TRBV7-3,TRBJ2-3,many,CASSLGTSGRGTQYF,TGTGCCAGCAGCCTCGGGACTAGCGGGAGAGGTACGCAGTATTTT
TRBD1,TRBV11-2,TRBJ2-5,once,CASSFRDSQETQYF,TGTGCCAGCAGCTTTCGGGACAGCCAAGAGACCCAGTACTTC
TRBD2,TRBV5-4,TRBJ2-5,-,CASSSQGLAGKETQYF,TGTGCCAGCAGCTCACAGGGACTAGCGGGAAAAGAGACCCAGTACTTC
TRBD1,TRBV29-1,TRBJ2-3,-,CSVDRTGEGTGTQYF,TGCAGCGTTGATCGGACAGGGGAGGGCACAGGTACGCAGTATTTT
-,TRBV11-3,TRBJ2-1,-,CASSLDGGYIEQFF,TGTGCCAGCAGCTTAGATGGCGGTTACATTGAGCAGTTCTTC
TRBD1,TRBV20-1,TRBJ2-3,-,CSALRTGTTLITQYF,TGCAGTGCCCTTCGGACAGGGACGACCCTTATTACGCAGTATTTT
TRBD2,TRBV6-1,TRBJ2-1,-,CASSPLAGDSGNEQFF,TGTGCCAGCAGTCCTTTAGCGGGGGACTCGGGCAATGAGCAGTTCTTC
TRBD1,TRBV10-3,TRBJ1-2,-,CAISDLTPQGEYGYTF,TGTGCCATCAGTGACCTCACCCCACAGGGGGAGTATGGCTACACTTTC
TRBD1,TRBV12-3/TRBV12-4,TRBJ1-1,-,CASSPGQGYTEAFF,TGTGCCAGCAGTCCCGGACAGGGGTACACTGAAGCTTTCTTT
TRBD2,TRBV11-2,TRBJ2-1,-,CASSPGTSFYNEQFF,TGTGCCAGCAGTCCCGGGACTAGCTTTTACAATGAGCAGTTCTTC
-,TRBV5-6,TRBJ2-7,-,CASSQPGTSYEQYF,TGTGCCAGCAGCCAGCCGGGGACCTCCTACGAGCAGTACTTC
TRBD2,TRBV13,TRBJ2-3,few,CASSFKRGAGDTQYF,TGTGCCAGCAGCTTCAAGCGGGGGGCAGGGGATACGCAGTATTTT
TRBD2,TRBV4-1,TRBJ2-1,-,CASSQMGLAGSEQFF,TGCGCCAGCAGCCAAATGGGACTAGCGGGATCTGAGCAGTTCTTC
-,TRBV11-2,TRBJ2-5,many,CASRTVQETQYF,TGTGCCAGCAGGACAGTTCAAGAGACCCAGTACTTC
TRBD1,TRBV11-1,TRBJ2-7,-,CASSGQGCEPHF,TGTGCCAGCAGCGGACAGGGGTGCGAGCCGCACTTC
-,TRBV11-2,TRBJ2-1,few,CASSLEQTNEQFF,TGTGCCAGCAGCTTAGAACAGACCAATGAGCAGTTCTTC
-,TRBV7-3,TRBJ2-4,-,CASSTDGTAKNIQYF,TGTGCCAGCAGCACCGACGGGACAGCCAAAAACATTCAGTACTTC
TRBD1,TRBV11-2,TRBJ2-7,-,CTSSTLQQTGGPIRGQYF,TGTACCAGCAGCACTCTTCAACAGACAGGGGGCCCTATACGGGGGCAGTACTTC
-,TRBV10-3,TRBJ1-2,-,CAISEGRGAEGYTF,TGTGCCATCAGTGAGGGACGGGGGGCGGAAGGCTACACCTTC
-,TRBV28,TRBJ2-1,-,CASSLGESAYNEQFF,TGTGCCAGCAGTTTGGGGGAAAGCGCCTACAATGAGCAGTTCTTC
-,TRBV6-2/TRBV6-3,TRBJ2-7,many,CASSEFTYEQYF,TGTGCCAGCAGCGAGTTTACCTACGAGCAGTACTTC
TRBD2,TRBV29-1,TRBJ2-7,few,CSVDGTSGTNEQYF,TGCAGCGTTGATGGGACTAGCGGGACCAACGAGCAGTACTTC
-,TRBV3-1,TRBJ1-1,-,CASSQDGVGTEAFF,TGTGCCAGCAGCCAAGACGGGGTGGGGACTGAAGCTTTCTTT
-,TRBV11-2,TRBJ2-2,-,CANTPSFGQGLAVNTRELFF,TGTGCCAACACCCCCTCATTCGGCCAAGGGTTAGCGGTAAACACCCGGGAGCTGTTTTTT
-,TRBV29-1,TRBJ2-7,-,CSVLSRGSGEQYF,TGCAGCGTACTCAGTAGGGGGTCGGGCGAGCAGTACTTC
TRBD2,TRBV11-2,TRBJ2-2,-,CASAPTSGNTGELFF,TGTGCCAGCGCTCCGACTAGCGGGAACACCGGGGAGCTGTTTTTT
-,TRBV2,TRBJ1-5,-,CASSGSVNSNQPQHF,TGTGCCAGCAGTGGGTCAGTGAATAGCAATCAGCCCCAGCATTTT
-,TRBV6-5,TRBJ2-1,-,CASSQGPGFGGQFF,TGTGCCAGCAGTCAAGGGCCGGGCTTCGGTGGGCAGTTCTTC
-,TRBV12-3/TRBV12-4,TRBJ1-6,-,CASSLESGRNSPLQF,TGTGCCAGCAGTTTGGAGAGCGGCCGGAATTCACCCCTCCAGTTT
TRBD1,TRBV10-2,TRBJ1-5,-,CASNKGGDRGNQPQHF,TGCGCCAGCAACAAGGGGGGGGACAGGGGCAACCAGCCCCAGCATTTT
TRBD2,TRBV20-1,TRBJ2-1,few,CSARRESSYNEQFF,TGCAGTGCTAGGCGGGAGAGCTCCTACAATGAGCAGTTCTTC
-,TRBV6-4,TRBJ2-1,-,CASSDGESEQFF,TGTGCCAGCAGTGACGGGGAGAGTGAGCAGTTCTTC
-,TRBV11-2,TRBJ2-1,once,CASGLYKREWDHEQFF,TGTGCCAGCGGCTTATATAAACGGGAGTGGGACCACGAGCAGTTCTTC
TRBD1,TRBV29-1,TRBJ2-3,-,CSVDGTGGGTGAQYF,TGCAGCGTTGATGGGACAGGGGGAGGCACAGGTGCGCAGTATTTT
-,TRBV4-1,TRBJ1-6,-,CACQNLASGVSPLHF,TGCGCCTGCCAAAACCTGGCATCTGGGGTTTCACCTCTCCATTTT
-,TRBV11-2,TRBJ2-1,-,CASSLAAGGSYNEQFF,TGTGCCAGCAGCTTAGCTGCCGGGGGCTCCTACAATGAGCAGTTCTTC
-,TRBV5-1,TRBJ2-7,many,CASSLVTGSIEQYF,TGCGCCAGCAGCTTGGTTACAGGGAGCATCGAGCAGTACTTC
-,TRBV4-1,TRBJ2-7,many,CASSQVAVKGAYEQYF,TGCGCCAGCAGCCAAGTTGCGGTTAAAGGGGCCTACGAGCAGTACTTC